Below, 9 T cell receptor beta chains from the same sample are listed, as sequenced in a study of cytomegalovirus exposure and HLA in healthy donors. TCRdb's copy holds only in-frame clones and misses some; the assay was immunoSEQ multiplex PCR. The data contain about 330,000 clones, just over 85% of them singletons. The sequencing input was PBMCs. The receptors were gathered from a woman aged 18-29 years in good health and CMV-seronegative.

The chain joins TRBV7-2 to TRBJ2-7, with 10 bases lining up with TRBD2. This CDR3 has 17 residues. Looked up from germline, CDR1 is SGHTA and CDR2 is FQGNSA. V was pared by 1 base and J by 7 bases, with 13 bases of the junction left unmatched. The CDR3 loop is CASSLGLAGEGQREQYF. DNA of the CDR3: TGTGCCAGCAGCTTAGGTCTAGCGGGAGAGGGTCAGCGGGAGCAGTACTTC. Combining the CDR3 with reference TRBV7-2 and TRBJ2-7 gives the whole variable domain GAGVSQSPSNKVTEKGKDVELRCDPISGHTALYWYRQSLGQGLEFLIYFQGNSAPDKSGLPSDRFSAERTGGSVSTLTIQRTQQEDSAVYLCASSLGLAGEGQREQYFGPGTRLTVT.

The rearrangement joins TRBV27 to TRBJ2-5; TRBD2 is a possible D gene (5 bases). The CDR3 loop spans 15 amino acids. Per germline, CDR1 MNHEY and CDR2 SMNVEV (reference sequence). V dropped 5 bases and J dropped 2 bases, with 15 bases sitting between them. CDR3 in DNA: TGTGCCAGCAGTACAACCTATGGGGAGCAAGAGACCCAGTACTTC. Translating gives CASSTTYGEQETQYF.

This chain links TRBV6-5 with TRBJ1-5; D perhaps matches TRBD1 (5 bases). Germline values: CDR1 MNHEY, CDR2 SVGAGI. The germline V and J ends were trimmed by 10 bases and 1 base, with 17 bases remaining between them. The CDR3 sequence is 15 residues long. For the CDR3, the DNA is TGTGCCACCAAAGTACAGGCTACAAGCAATCAGCCCCAGCATTTT. It encodes CATKVQATSNQPQHF.

The V gene is TRBV19, the J gene TRBJ2-2; 8 positions match TRBD2. The J segment lost 6 bases and the V segment lost 5 bases, leaving 14 bases of the junction unmatched. The CDR3 spans 17 residues. In germline, CDR1 is LNHDA, CDR2 SQIVND (reference sequence). This CDR3 is CASSRAGAPLGSGELFF. The CDR3 region has the DNA TGTGCCAGTAGTCGAGCGGGAGCACCTTTAGGGTCCGGGGAGCTGTTTTTT.

This rearrangement joins TRBV25-1 to TRBJ2-7; 9 bases map to TRBD2. Trimming took 3 bases from V and 10 from J; bases not matched to a gene: 13. Germline V gene data show CDR1 as MGHDK and CDR2 as SYGVNS. The CDR3 contains 15 residues. CDR3 sequence: CASSEVVTSGFFQYF. CDR3 bases: TGTGCCAGCAGTGAGGTTGTGACTAGCGGTTTTTTTCAGTACTTC.

The chain is built from TRBV2 and TRBJ2-5, with 9 nucleotides matching TRBD1. CDR3 length: 13 residues. From germline, CDR1 is SNHLY and CDR2 FYNNEI. The J segment lost 4 bases and the V segment lost 11 bases, leaving 8 bases of the junction unmatched. DNA of the CDR3: TGTGCCGGCACAGGGGGCTTGGGAGAGACCCAGTACTTC. It yields the protein CAGTGGLGETQYF.

As for this clone: Distinct nucleotide sequences in the sample also encode this CDR3. The V and J genes are TRBV18 and TRBJ1-1; D not resolved. Trimming removed 3 bases from V and 1 base from J, with 6 bases in between. Germline CDR1 and CDR2: KGHSH and LQKENI. This CDR3 region has 13 residues. The CDR3 DNA follows: TGTGCCAGCTCACCCTCACAGAACACTGAAGCTTTCTTT. Translating gives CASSPSQNTEAFF.

J is TRBJ2-3 and V is TRBV7-8; 8 bases line up with TRBD1. From germline, CDR1 is SGHVS and CDR2 FQNEAQ. The CDR3 length is 17 residues. V gave up 1 base and J gave up 6 bases; unmatched junction bases: 12. The CDR3 DNA follows: TGTGCCAGCAGCTTAGTAGCTTGGGCGGGACAGGTGGATACGCAGTATTTT. The encoded protein is CASSLVAWAGQVDTQYF. Full variable domain (remainder filled in from reference TRBV7-8 and TRBJ2-3): GAGVSQSPRYKVAKRGQDVALRCDPISGHVSLFWYQQALGQGPEFLTYFQNEAQLDKSGLPSDRFFAERPEGSVSTLKIQRTQQEDSAVYLCASSLVAWAGQVDTQYFGPGTRLTVL.

This rearrangement joins TRBV5-1 to TRBJ2-1; a weak D match, TRBD1 (6 bases). The CDR3 is 15 residues long. The germline V and J ends were trimmed by 7 bases and 2 bases, with 16 bases remaining between them. Germline CDR1 and CDR2: SGHRS and YFSETQ. CDR3 sequence: CASSWGQGPYNEQFF. DNA of the CDR3: TGCGCCAGCTCCTGGGGGCAGGGACCCTACAATGAGCAGTTCTTC.